Only a few counts were recorded for the clone carrying this T cell receptor beta chain. The antigen is undetermined. The entry originates in a study of cytomegalovirus exposure and HLA in healthy donors. Study observations and caveats: Most TCR sequences showed up rarely, but some public TCRs showed up in many donors. Per a later analysis, HLA-associated TCR beta chains showed more clonal expansion than other, equally common TCR beta chains. A missense DCLRE1C variant was associated with V- and J-gene trimming of TCR beta chains in a later analysis, and an independent cohort replicated the association. Across donors, presence/absence analyses took sequencing depth to be roughly uniform.

The PCR ran on 60 Vbeta and 13 Jbeta primers. The method was immunoSEQ multiplex PCR; TCRdb's version includes in-frame clones alone and lacks a portion of them. Of 95,000 to 100,000 clones in the sample, 70% to 80% were seen once. This TCR derives from a female donor in good health and CMV-seronegative. The sample consisted of PBMCs.

CDR3 in amino acids: CASSYPGQGARDGYTF. DNA for the CDR3: TGTGCCAGCAGCTACCCGGGACAGGGGGCGCGAGATGGCTACACCTTC. The chain links TRBV5-5 to TRBJ1-2; 12 nucleotides align to TRBD1. The length of the CDR3 is 16 residues. CDR1 is SGHKS and CDR2 is YYEKEE in the germline V gene (reference sequence). Trimming cost V 3 bases and J 6 bases; bases outside gene matches: 9.